This T cell receptor beta chain was sequenced in a study of T cell changes during pregnancy in multiple sclerosis. Assay used: immunoSEQ multiplex PCR; TCRdb lists only in-frame clones, some missing. The repertoire holds 40,000 to 60,000 clones, 91% seen once, with roughly 10% in the top ten. Germline CDR1 is SGHAT and CDR2 is FQNNGV. The CDR3 contains 15 residues. J lost 5 bases, V lost 5 bases, and 7 bases had no gene match. J is TRBJ2-5 and V is TRBV11-2; TRBD1 agrees at 11 bases. The TCR was taken from a female donor with multiple sclerosis, enrolled in a pregnancy study. The sequences come from CD8+ T cells from peripheral blood mononuclear cells, collected after pregnancy. The chain's CDR3 is CASSQGQGARETQYF. The DNA for the CDR3 is TGTGCCAGCAGCCAAGGACAGGGGGCACGGGAGACCCAGTACTTC.